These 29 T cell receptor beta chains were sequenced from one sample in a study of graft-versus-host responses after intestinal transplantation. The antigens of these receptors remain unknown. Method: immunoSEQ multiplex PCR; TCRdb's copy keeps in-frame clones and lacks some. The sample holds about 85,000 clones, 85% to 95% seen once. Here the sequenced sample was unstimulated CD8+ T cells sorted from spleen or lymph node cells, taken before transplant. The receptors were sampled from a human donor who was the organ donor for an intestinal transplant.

The CDR3 nucleotides read TGTGCCAGCAGCTTAGTTTACAGCCACGAGCAGTACTTC. Translating it yields CASSLVYSHEQYF. The J gene is TRBJ2-7, the V gene TRBV11-2; no reliable D call. This CDR3 region has 13 residues. Per germline, CDR1 SGHAT and CDR2 FQNNGV. V was cut by 1 base and J by 5 bases, with 9 bases left in between.

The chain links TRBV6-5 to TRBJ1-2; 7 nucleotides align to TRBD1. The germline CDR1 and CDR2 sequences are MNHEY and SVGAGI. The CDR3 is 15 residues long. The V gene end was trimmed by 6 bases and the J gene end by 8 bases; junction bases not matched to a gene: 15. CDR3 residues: CASSPRGATTYGYTF. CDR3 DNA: TGTGCCAGCAGCCCCAGGGGGGCGACGACGTACGGCTACACCTTC.

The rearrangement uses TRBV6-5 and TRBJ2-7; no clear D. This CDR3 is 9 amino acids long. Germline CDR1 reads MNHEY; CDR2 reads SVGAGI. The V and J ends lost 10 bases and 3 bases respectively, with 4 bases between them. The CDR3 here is CATLYEQYF. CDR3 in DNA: TGTGCCACCCTCTACGAGCAGTACTTC.

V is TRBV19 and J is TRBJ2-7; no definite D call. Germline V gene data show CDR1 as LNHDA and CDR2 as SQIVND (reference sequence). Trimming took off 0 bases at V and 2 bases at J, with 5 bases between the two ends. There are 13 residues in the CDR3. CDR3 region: CASSIDPAYEQYF. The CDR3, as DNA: TGTGCCAGTAGTATAGATCCAGCCTACGAGCAGTACTTC. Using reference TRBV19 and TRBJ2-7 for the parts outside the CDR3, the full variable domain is DGGITQSPKYLFRKEGQNVTLSCEQNLNHDAMYWYRQDPGQGLRLIYYSQIVNDFQKGDIAEGYSVSREKKESFPLTVTSAQKNPTAFYLCASSIDPAYEQYFGPGTRLTVT.

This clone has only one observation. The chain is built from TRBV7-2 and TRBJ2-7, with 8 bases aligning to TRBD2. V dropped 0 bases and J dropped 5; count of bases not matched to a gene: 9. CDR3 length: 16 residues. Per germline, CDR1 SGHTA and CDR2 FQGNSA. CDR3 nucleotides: TGTGCCAGCAGCTTAGCAGGACTAGCCCGGCTCGACGAGCAGTACTTC. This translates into CASSLAGLARLDEQYF.

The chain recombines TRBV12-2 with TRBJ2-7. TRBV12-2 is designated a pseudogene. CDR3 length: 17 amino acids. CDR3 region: CASRLADVVYASHEQYF. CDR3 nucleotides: TGTGCAAGTCGCTTAGCGGATGTTGTCTACGCGTCCCACGAGCAGTACTTC.

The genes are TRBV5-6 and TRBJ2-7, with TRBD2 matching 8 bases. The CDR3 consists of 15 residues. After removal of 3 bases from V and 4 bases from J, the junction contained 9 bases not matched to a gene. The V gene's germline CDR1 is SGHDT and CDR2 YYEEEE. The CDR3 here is CASSSLAETGYEQYF. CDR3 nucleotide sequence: TGTGCCAGCAGCTCACTAGCGGAGACTGGTTACGAGCAGTACTTC.

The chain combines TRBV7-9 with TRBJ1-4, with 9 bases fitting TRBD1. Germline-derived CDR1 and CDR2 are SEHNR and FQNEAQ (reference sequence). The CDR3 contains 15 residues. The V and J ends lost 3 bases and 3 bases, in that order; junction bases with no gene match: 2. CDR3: CASSLGTGPNEKLFF. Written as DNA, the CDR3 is TGTGCCAGCAGCTTGGGGACAGGGCCTAATGAAAAACTGTTTTTT.

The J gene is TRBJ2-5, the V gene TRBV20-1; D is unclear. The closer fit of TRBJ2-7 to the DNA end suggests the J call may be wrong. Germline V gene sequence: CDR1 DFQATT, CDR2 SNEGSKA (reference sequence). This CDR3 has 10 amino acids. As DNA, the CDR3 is TGCAGTGCTCTCGGCTACGAGCAGTACTTC. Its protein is CSALGYEQYF.

The CDR3 is CASSVGLAGGSDTQYF. Written as DNA, the CDR3 is TGTGCCAGCAGTGTGGGACTAGCGGGAGGATCAGATACGCAGTATTTT. This chain uses TRBV6-4 with TRBJ2-3, with 15 bases fitting TRBD2. Germline lookup yields CDR1 MRHNA and CDR2 SNTAGT. V lost 4 bases and J lost 4; bases outside the gene matches: 3. The CDR3 is 16 residues long.

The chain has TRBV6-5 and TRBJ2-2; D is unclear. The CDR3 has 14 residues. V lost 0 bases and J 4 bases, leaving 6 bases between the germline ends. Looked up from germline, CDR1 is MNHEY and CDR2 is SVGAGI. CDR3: CASSYSIATGELFF. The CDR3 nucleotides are TGTGCCAGCAGTTACTCGATTGCCACCGGGGAGCTGTTTTTT.

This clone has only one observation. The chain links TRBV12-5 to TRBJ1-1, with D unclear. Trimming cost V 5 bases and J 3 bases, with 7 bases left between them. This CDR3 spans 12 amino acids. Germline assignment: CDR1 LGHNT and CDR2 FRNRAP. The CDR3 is CASGPTYTEAFF. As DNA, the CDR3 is TGTGCTAGTGGTCCCACCTACACTGAAGCTTTCTTT.

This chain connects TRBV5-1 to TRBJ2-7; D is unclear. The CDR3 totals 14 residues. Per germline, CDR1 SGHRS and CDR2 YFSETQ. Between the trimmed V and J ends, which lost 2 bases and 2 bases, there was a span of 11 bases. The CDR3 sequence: CASSFLGFTYEQYF. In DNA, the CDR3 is TGCGCCAGCAGCTTTCTGGGTTTCACCTACGAGCAGTACTTC.

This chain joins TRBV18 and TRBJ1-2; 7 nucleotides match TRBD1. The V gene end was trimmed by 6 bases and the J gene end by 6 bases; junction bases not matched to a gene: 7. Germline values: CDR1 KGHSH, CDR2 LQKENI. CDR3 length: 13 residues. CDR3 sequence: CASSPTGTDGYTF. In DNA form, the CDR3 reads TGTGCCAGCTCGCCGACAGGGACCGATGGCTACACCTTC. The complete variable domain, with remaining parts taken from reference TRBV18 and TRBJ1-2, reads NAGVMQNPRHLVRRRGQEARLRCSPMKGHSHVYWYRQLPEEGLKFMVYLQKENIIDESGMPKERFSAEFPKEGPSILRIQQVVRGDSAAYFCASSPTGTDGYTFGSGTRLTVV.

The CDR3 region has the DNA TGTGCCAGCAGCTGGGAGGGACTAGCCAAAAACATTCAGTACTTC. Its translation is CASSWEGLAKNIQYF. This chain links TRBV11-3 with TRBJ2-4; 7 bases are a match to TRBD2. Germline V CDR1 and CDR2: SGHNT, YENEEA. This CDR3 has 15 amino acids. V was clipped by 4 bases and J by 0 bases; unmatched bases: 3.

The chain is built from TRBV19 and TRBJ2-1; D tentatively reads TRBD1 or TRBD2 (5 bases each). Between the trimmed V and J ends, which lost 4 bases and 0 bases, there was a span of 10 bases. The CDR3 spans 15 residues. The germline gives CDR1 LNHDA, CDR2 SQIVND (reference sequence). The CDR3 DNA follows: TGTGCCAGTAGTACCGGGGCTAGCTCCTACAATGAGCAGTTCTTC. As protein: CASSTGASSYNEQFF.

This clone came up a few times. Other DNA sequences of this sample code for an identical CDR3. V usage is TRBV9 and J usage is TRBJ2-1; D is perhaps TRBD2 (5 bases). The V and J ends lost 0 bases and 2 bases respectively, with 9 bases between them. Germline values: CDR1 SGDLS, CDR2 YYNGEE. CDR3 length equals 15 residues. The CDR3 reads CASSVGGGTYNEQFF. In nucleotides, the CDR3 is TGTGCCAGCAGCGTAGGCGGAGGCACCTACAATGAGCAGTTCTTC.

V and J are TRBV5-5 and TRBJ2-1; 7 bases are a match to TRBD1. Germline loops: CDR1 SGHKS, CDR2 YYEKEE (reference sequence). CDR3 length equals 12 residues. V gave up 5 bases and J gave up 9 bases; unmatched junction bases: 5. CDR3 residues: CASSQQGTEQFF. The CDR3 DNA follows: TGTGCCAGCAGTCAACAGGGGACTGAGCAGTTCTTC.

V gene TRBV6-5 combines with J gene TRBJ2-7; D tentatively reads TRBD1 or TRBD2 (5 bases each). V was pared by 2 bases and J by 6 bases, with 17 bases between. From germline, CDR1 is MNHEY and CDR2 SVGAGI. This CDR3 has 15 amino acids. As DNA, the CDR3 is TGTGCCAGCAGTTACACATTCACGGGGACCGGCGAGCAGTACTTC. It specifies CASSYTFTGTGEQYF.

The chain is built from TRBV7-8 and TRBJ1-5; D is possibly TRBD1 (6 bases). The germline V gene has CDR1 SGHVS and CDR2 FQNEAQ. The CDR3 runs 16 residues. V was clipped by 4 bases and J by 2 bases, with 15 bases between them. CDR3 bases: TGTGCCAGCAGCTCAAACAGGGTCGGGGGCAATCAGCCCCAGCATTTT. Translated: CASSSNRVGGNQPQHF.

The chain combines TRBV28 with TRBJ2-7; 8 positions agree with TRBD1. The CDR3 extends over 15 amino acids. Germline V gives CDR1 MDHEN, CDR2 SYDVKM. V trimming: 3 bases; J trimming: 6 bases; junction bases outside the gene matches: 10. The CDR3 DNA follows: TGTGCCAGCAGTTTGGGTTCCCCAGGGGGCGGCGAGCAGTACTTC. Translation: CASSLGSPGGGEQYF.

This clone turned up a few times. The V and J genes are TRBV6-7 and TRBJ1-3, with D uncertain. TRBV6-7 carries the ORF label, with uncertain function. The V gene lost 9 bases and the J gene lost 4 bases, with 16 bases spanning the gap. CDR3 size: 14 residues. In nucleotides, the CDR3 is TGTGCCAGGTCCGAGCGGGTATCAGGAAACACCATATATTTT. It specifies CARSERVSGNTIYF.

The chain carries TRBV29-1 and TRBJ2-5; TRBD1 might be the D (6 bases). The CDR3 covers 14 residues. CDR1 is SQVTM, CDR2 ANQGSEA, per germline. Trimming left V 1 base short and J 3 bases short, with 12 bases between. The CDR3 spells CSVEAAGVEETQYF. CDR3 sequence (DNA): TGCAGCGTTGAAGCCGCAGGGGTTGAAGAGACCCAGTACTTC.

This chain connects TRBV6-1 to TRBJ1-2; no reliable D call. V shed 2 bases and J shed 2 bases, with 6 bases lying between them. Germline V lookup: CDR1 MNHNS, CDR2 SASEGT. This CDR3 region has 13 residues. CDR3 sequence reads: CASSEKDNYGYTF. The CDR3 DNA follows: TGTGCCAGCAGTGAAAAGGACAACTATGGCTACACCTTC.

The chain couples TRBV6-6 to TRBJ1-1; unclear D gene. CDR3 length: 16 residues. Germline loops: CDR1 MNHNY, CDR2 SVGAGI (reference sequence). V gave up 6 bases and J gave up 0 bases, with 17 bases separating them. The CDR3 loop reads CASRPLLEPVNTEAFF. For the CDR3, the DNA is TGTGCCAGCAGGCCGTTACTCGAGCCGGTGAACACTGAAGCTTTCTTT.

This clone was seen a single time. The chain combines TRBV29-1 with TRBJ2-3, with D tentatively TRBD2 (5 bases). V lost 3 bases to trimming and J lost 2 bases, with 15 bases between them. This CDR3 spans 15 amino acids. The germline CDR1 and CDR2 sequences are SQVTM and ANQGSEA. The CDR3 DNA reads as TGCAGCGTTGAGGGGAGCCCGACTACCACAGATACGCAGTATTTT. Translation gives CSVEGSPTTTDTQYF.

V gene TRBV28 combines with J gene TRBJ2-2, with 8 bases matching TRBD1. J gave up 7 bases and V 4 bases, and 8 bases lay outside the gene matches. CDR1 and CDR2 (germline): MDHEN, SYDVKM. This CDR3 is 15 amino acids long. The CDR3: CASSSRGPVVGELFF. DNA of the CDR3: TGTGCCAGCAGTTCCAGGGGGCCAGTTGTCGGGGAGCTGTTTTTT.

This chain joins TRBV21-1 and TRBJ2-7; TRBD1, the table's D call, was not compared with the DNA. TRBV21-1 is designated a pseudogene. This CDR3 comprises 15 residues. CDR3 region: CASSARDRESSEQYF. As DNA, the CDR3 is TGTGCCAGCAGTGCCCGGGACAGGGAATCTTCCGAGCAGTACTTC.

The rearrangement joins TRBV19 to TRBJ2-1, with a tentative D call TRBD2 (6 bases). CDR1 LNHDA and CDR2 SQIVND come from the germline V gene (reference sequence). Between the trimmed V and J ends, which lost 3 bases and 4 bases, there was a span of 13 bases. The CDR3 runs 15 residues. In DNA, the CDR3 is TGTGCCAGTAGTATCACCGGGGGACCTTACAATGAGCAGTTCTTC. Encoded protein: CASSITGGPYNEQFF.